The present T cell receptor (beta chain) was sequenced within a study of T cell responses to AZD1222 COVID-19 vaccine. Points on this clone: What it recognizes is unknown.

Study findings and constraints: Unmutated variant regions are reportedly targeted by nearly half of spike-specific TCRs.

This table comes from immunoSEQ multiplex PCR, and its TCRdb copy is limited to in-frame clones, with some not included. The profile shows 70,000 or so clones, roughly 78% of them singletons. The receptor was isolated from an adult in good health. The starting material was peripheral blood, obtained on day 0 of MenACWY control vaccination.

CDR3 region: CASCRGEQPQHF. The CDR3 region has the DNA TGTGCCAGTTGCAGGGGAGAGCAGCCCCAGCATTTT. The V call is TRBV6-5, the J call TRBJ1-5; TRBD1 is a possible D gene (6 bases). Germline V gene data show CDR1 as MNHEY and CDR2 as SVGAGI. Trimming took off 9 bases at V and 7 bases at J, with 13 bases between the two ends. This CDR3 is 12 amino acids long.